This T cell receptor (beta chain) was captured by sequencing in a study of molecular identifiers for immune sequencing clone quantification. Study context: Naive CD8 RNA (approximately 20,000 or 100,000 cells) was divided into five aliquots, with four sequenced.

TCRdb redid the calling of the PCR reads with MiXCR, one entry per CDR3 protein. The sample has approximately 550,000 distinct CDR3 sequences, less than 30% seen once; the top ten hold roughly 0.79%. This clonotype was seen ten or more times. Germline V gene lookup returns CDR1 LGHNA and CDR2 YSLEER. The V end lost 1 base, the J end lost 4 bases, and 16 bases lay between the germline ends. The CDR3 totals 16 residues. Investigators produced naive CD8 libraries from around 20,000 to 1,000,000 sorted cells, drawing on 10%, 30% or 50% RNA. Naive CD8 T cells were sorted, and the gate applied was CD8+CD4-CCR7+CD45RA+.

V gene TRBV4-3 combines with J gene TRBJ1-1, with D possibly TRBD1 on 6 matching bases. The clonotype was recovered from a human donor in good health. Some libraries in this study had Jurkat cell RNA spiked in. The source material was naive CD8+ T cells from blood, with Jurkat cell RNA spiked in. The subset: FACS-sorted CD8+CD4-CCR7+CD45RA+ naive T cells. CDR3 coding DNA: TGCGCCAGCAGCCAAGTTGCCGGGGCAGGGGTCACTGAAGCTTTCTTT. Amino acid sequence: CASSQVAGAGVTEAFF.